A single T cell receptor (beta chain) is shown here with its context. The germline V gene has CDR1 SGHTA and CDR2 FQGNSA. The germline V and J ends were trimmed by 5 bases and 2 bases, with 15 bases remaining between them. The CDR3 is 15 residues long. This specimen belongs to a study of blood T cell repertoires in COVID-19. At the level of the study: COVID-19 samples from acute and convalescent phases originated in the United States, Italy and Spain. PBMCs, B-cell-depleted T cells, or T cells were the source of the cDNA or gDNA that made up the material.

How the authors handled the data: From reference gene primer amplification, estimates of nucleated cell counts were derived. This table comes from immunoSEQ multiplex PCR, and its TCRdb copy is limited to in-frame clones, with some not included. V and J calls and clone size are those listed in that table; D and trimming were worked out from the DNA. Among under 85,000 clones listed, 70% to 90% were seen once. This receptor was obtained from a human donor in a cohort sampled during active COVID-19. V and J are TRBV7-2 and TRBJ2-5; D might be TRBD2 (6 bases). The sample was peripheral blood. CDR3 nucleotide sequence: TGTGCCAGCAGCCTTGGGGGGAGTCTTCAAGAGACCCAGTACTTC. This codes for CASSLGGSLQETQYF.